This T cell receptor beta chain was sequenced for a study of shared clonotypes between healthy human individuals (dated by TCRdb to 2018 to 2021). Notes on the research overall: The cohort comprised two women and three men aged 18 to 49 years. Each donor's leukapheresis produced roughly between about 0.8 and 10 billion PBMCs. For each donor, CD4 naive and CD4 memory were each given three plates, CD8 naive was given two plates, and CD8 memory was given one plate. Blood TCR repertoires of a handful of healthy adults were deeply sequenced to estimate repertoire size and the extent of clonotype sharing between individuals. To increase sequencing depth and limit assay-specific biases, different laboratories used diverse techniques to prepare libraries and sequence TCR repertoires. Paper-wide results and their limitations: The small number of donors limited the genetic and exposure-history diversity represented. Rarefaction of sorted-subset datasets indicated incomplete sequencing despite the large sequencing depth. Based on pairwise subsampling, the degree of clonotype sharing among donors was expected to be affected by sequencing depth. Higher generation probabilities were observed for clonotypes shared by all four sorted-subset donors than for non-shared clonotypes. Only blood was sampled, and tissue TCR repertoires likely differ from those in blood. Naive subsets generally had larger estimated clonotype richness than memory subsets. Across several donors, approximately 4.9% of naive CD4, approximately 4% of naive CD8, about 2.3% of memory CD4, and approximately 0.4% of memory CD8 clonotypes were shared.

CD8 naive samples were CD45RO-negative cells positively selected for CCR7, giving a CD45RA+CCR7+ population that excluded TemRA cells. Donors were healthy HIV-negative adults with no recently reported acute infections or vaccinations. All donors were Caucasian adults living in Nashville, Tennessee, USA. Blood was collected by leukapheresis, and PBMCs were isolated by Ficoll-Histopaque density gradient centrifugation and then cryopreserved in liquid nitrogen vapor phase. Analytical flow cytometry was used to check the purity and quantity of each magnetically sorted T cell population. Genomic DNA was isolated from every sorted fraction and measured by UV absorbance on a Nanodrop 2000c. With respect to this clone: Its antigen has not been determined. No qualities accompany the bases; no much larger clone lies one base away.

Using the deep immunoSEQ assay, multiplex PCR amplified TCR CDR3 regions from genomic DNA. Extracted genomic DNA from each cell subset was distributed evenly across all wells of several immunoSEQ 96-well plates, and each plate was treated as a replicate. For sorted subsets, each replicate PCR was loaded with about 0.2 ug genomic DNA, equivalent to 30,000 or so T cell genomes. Purified libraries were quantified with a Qubit 3.0 fluorometer, sized on a Bioanalyzer 2100, and re-quantified with the KAPA Library Quantification kit. Each immunoSEQ 96-well plate was sequenced on its own single-read 150-cycle Illumina NextSeq 550 flow cell. In the source study's methods: The immunoSEQ output contained only junctional sequences without quality scores, so filtering could not match that applied to full-length reads. Sequences were annotated with PyIR, a Python wrapper for IgBLAST v1.9, and V/J genes and CDR3 were assigned using IMGT germline references. Any read was removed if the V/J assignment was weak (E-value above 1e-6), the CDR3 was missing, or the read contained stop codons, out-of-frame junctions, or ambiguous translated residues. A V3J clonotype was defined by an identical inferred V gene, J gene, and CDR3 amino acid sequence. Percentage overlap between repertoires was computed as shared unique clonotypes divided by the size of the smaller repertoire. Three approaches were used to assess repertoire richness: RTK rarefaction, the Chao1 estimator, and Recon v2.1 estimates of unobserved clonotypes. OLGA was used to compute generation probabilities for all TCRbeta clonotypes that the gDNA method yielded from a few donors. Imported from immuneACCESS, the table was reduced by TCRdb to in-frame sequences with V and J called. These copies leave out some clones; in studies compared against another copy, an unresolved V gene accounts for under half, and the cause of the remainder is not known. D and trimming were read from the DNA, whereas the V and J calls and clone size are those reported in that table. Across this sample there are around 2.1 million clones, with approximately 94% seen only once. The ten most abundant clones make up about 1.8% of the sample.

The V end loses 10 bases and the J end loses 0 bases, and a stretch of 4 bases separates them. From cysteine to phenylalanine, the CDR3 is 12 amino acids long. The read is trimmed to its CDR3 DNA, 36 bases read in frame from base 1. CDR1 and CDR2, per the germline V gene, are MNHEY and SVGAGI. The receptor chain draws on TRBV6-5 and TRBJ2-6; the D gene is not confidently resolved. The clonotype comes from a man between 18 and 29 years old in good health. Some clones in this sample may be carry-over from other donors' samples. Sequenced: naive CD8+ T cells from PBMCs. Sample cell subset or site, as interpreted from the label and publication: CD45RA+CCR7+. The DNA sequence is TGTGCCATCTCCTCTGGGGCCAACGTCCTGACTTTC. It codes for CAISSGANVLTF.